These 27 T cell receptor beta chains share one sample of origin, sequenced in a study of T-cell reconstitution after alpha-beta-depleted transplantation in children. Unique molecular identifiers were used in preparing the TCRbeta library. TCRdb re-called the PCR reads with MiXCR, one entry per CDR3 protein. The sample lists roughly 350,000 distinct CDR3 sequences, about a sixth occurring once. The sample was PBMCs, mostly from graft donor cells, taken 360 days after TCRalphabeta/CD19-depleted stem cell transplant. The receptors derive from a male patient between 2 and 10 years old who had a stem cell transplant for acute lymphoblastic leukemia, so the T cells may come from the graft donor.

This clonotype was counted ten times or more. The V and J genes are TRBV12-3 or TRBV12-4 and TRBJ1-3, with D hard to call. This CDR3 region has 11 residues. The CDR3 sequence: CAVPVGNTIYF. The CDR3 DNA is TGTGCGGTGCCGGTTGGAAACACCATATATTTT.

This clonotype was detected only a few times. The chain joins TRBV15 to TRBJ2-5; D ambiguous. The germline CDR1 and CDR2 sequences are LNHNV and YYDKDF (reference sequence). There are 12 residues in the CDR3. Trimming removed 8 bases from V and 8 bases from J, with 15 bases in between. The CDR3 region is CATSTTRATQYF. The CDR3 DNA reads TGTGCCACCTCGACCACCCGGGCTACCCAGTACTTC.

This clonotype was picked up a small number of times. V and J are TRBV4-1 and TRBJ2-7; the D is unclear. Germline lookup yields CDR1 MGHRA and CDR2 YSYEKL. CDR3 length: 15 residues. V lost 5 bases to trimming and J lost 0 bases, with 14 bases between them. The CDR3 DNA follows: TGCGCCAGCAGCGGCAGAGCTATAAGCTCCTACGAGCAGTACTTC. It yields the protein CASSGRAISSYEQYF.

This clonotype was observed at least ten times. The chain uses TRBV4-3 and TRBJ2-1, with 10 nucleotides matching TRBD2. J lost 9 bases, V lost 0 bases, and 8 bases had no gene match. CDR1 and CDR2 from the germline V gene are LGHNA and YSLEER. CDR3 length: 16 residues. The CDR3 loop reads CASSQERASGRFEQFF. The CDR3 nucleotides are TGCGCCAGCAGCCAAGAAAGGGCTAGCGGGAGATTTGAGCAGTTCTTC.

This clonotype was counted between two and nine times. This chain uses TRBV12-3 or TRBV12-4 with TRBJ2-5, with 7 bases matching TRBD1. V trimming: 4 bases; J trimming: 5 bases; junction bases outside the gene matches: 10. There are 15 residues in the CDR3. The CDR3 region is CASSYRQGVAETQYF. The CDR3 DNA follows: TGTGCCAGCAGTTACAGACAGGGAGTGGCGGAGACCCAGTACTTC.

This sequence joins TRBV12-3 or TRBV12-4 and TRBJ1-1; D is perhaps TRBD1 (6 bases). V was shortened by 7 bases and J by 1 base, with 16 bases between the two germline ends. CDR3 length equals 15 residues. The CDR3 nucleotides read TGTGCCAGCACCAAACCGGGACACGCGAACACTGAAGCTTTCTTT. Its translation is CASTKPGHANTEAFF.

This chain joins TRBV20-1 and TRBJ1-2; D call uncertain. CDR1 is DFQATT and CDR2 is SNEGSKA in the germline V gene (reference sequence). There are 13 residues in the CDR3. V lost 8 bases and J 3 bases, leaving 16 bases between the germline ends. CDR3 region: CSLTKRGYYGYTF. The CDR3 nucleotides are TGCAGTCTGACAAAGCGCGGGTACTATGGCTACACCTTC.

The chain carries TRBV7-2 and TRBJ2-7; 7 bases fit TRBD2. V trimming: 2 bases; J trimming: 6 bases; junction bases outside the gene matches: 16. The CDR3 loop spans 17 amino acids. Germline CDR1 SGHTA, CDR2 FQGNSA. For the CDR3, the DNA is TGTGCCAGCAGCTTACCCTTTCGGGCGGGAGTTTCGTCCGAGCAGTACTTC. Its translation is CASSLPFRAGVSSEQYF.

This clonotype was picked up many times. This sequence joins TRBV30 and TRBJ2-1; possibly TRBD2 for D (6 bases). Trimming stripped 7 bases from V and 7 bases from J, with 20 bases between. The CDR3 runs to 14 residues. Germline values: CDR1 GTSNPN, CDR2 SVGIG (reference sequence). This CDR3 reads CAFTPGLSWNEQFF. As DNA, the CDR3 is TGTGCCTTCACGCCGGGACTCTCGTGGAATGAGCAGTTCTTC.

This clonotype was observed a handful of times. The chain combines TRBV7-8 with TRBJ1-3, with a weak D call TRBD1 (5 bases). CDR3 length: 18 amino acids. The V and J ends lost 1 base and 1 base respectively, with 17 bases between them. CDR1 is SGHVS, CDR2 FQNEAQ, per germline. The CDR3 sequence is CASSLGGSGFGSGNTIYF. The CDR3 DNA reads TGTGCCAGCAGCTTAGGAGGGTCAGGGTTCGGGTCTGGAAACACCATATATTTT.

This clonotype has only a few counts. The V and J genes are TRBV7-2 and TRBJ1-6; TRBD1 is a possible D gene (6 bases). Per the germline V gene, CDR1 is SGHTA and CDR2 is FQGNSA. Between the trimmed V and J ends, which lost 5 bases and 6 bases, there was a span of 11 bases. There are 14 residues in the CDR3. CDR3 sequence: CASSPDRFNSPLHF. The DNA for the CDR3 is TGTGCCAGCAGCCCAGACAGGTTTAATTCACCCCTCCACTTT.

This chain joins TRBV27 and TRBJ2-5, with 11 bases that match TRBD2. With 5 bases clipped from V and 4 bases from J, the junction kept 9 bases outside the gene matches. CDR3 length: 16 amino acids. The germline V gene encodes CDR1 MNHEY and CDR2 SMNVEV (reference sequence). For the CDR3, the DNA is TGTGCCAGCAGTCCACTGACTAGCGGGATCGGAGAGACCCAGTACTTC. Translated: CASSPLTSGIGETQYF.

The chain couples TRBV11-2 to TRBJ2-5; a weak D match, TRBD1 (5 bases). Germline V gives CDR1 SGHAT, CDR2 FQNNGV. The V end lost 4 bases, the J end lost 2 bases, and 17 bases lay between the germline ends. CDR3 length equals 16 residues. In DNA form, the CDR3 reads TGTGCCAGCAGCTCTTACCCCCAGGGATCACAAGAGACCCAGTACTTC. Its translation is CASSSYPQGSQETQYF. The full variable domain, rest sourced from reference TRBV11-2 and TRBJ2-5, is EAGVAQSPRYKIIEKRQSVAFWCNPISGHATLYWYQQILGQGPKLLIQFQNNGVVDDSQLPKDRFSAERLKGVDSTLKIQPAKLEDSAVYLCASSSYPQGSQETQYFGPGTRLLVL.

In this sample, this clonotype turned up a few times. The chain combines TRBV5-1 with TRBJ2-2, with a possible D match to TRBD1 (6 bases). The CDR3 has 13 amino acids. The ends were cut back, 5 bases at V and 4 bases at J, with 9 bases in the middle. Germline loops: CDR1 SGHRS, CDR2 YFSETQ. The CDR3 DNA sequence: TGCGCCAGCAGGGGGGCTTTCACCGGGGAGCTGTTTTTT. It encodes CASRGAFTGELFF.

This chain joins TRBV18 and TRBJ2-7; the D is unclear. This CDR3 spans 14 amino acids. CDR1 and CDR2 (germline): KGHSH, LQKENI. Trimming shortened V by 0 bases and J by 2 bases, and 8 bases separated the two germline ends. Written as DNA, the CDR3 is TGTGCCAGCTCACCACCAGGATCCCCCTACGAGCAGTACTTC. Amino acids: CASSPPGSPYEQYF.

This clonotype was detected many times. The J gene is TRBJ1-1, the V gene TRBV29-1, with D hard to call. The CDR3 is 14 residues long. Trimming shortened V by 1 base and J by 0 bases, and 9 bases separated the two germline ends. Germline V gives CDR1 SQVTM, CDR2 ANQGSEA. Here the CDR3 DNA reads TGCAGCGTTGAAGTTGGTAGCATGAACACTGAAGCTTTCTTT. The encoded protein is CSVEVGSMNTEAFF.

This clonotype was seen a few times. The chain employs TRBV20-1 and TRBJ2-3, with 9 bases lining up with TRBD2. The CDR3 extends over 13 amino acids. From germline, CDR1 is DFQATT and CDR2 SNEGSKA (reference sequence). V shed 6 bases, J shed 5 bases, and the junction held 6 bases outside the gene matches. The CDR3 loop reads CSAASGIIDTQYF. DNA for the CDR3: TGCAGTGCGGCTAGCGGGATAATAGATACGCAGTATTTT.

This clonotype has ten or more counts. The genes are TRBV20-1 and TRBJ2-3; the D gene is possibly TRBD2 (5 bases). Per the germline V gene, CDR1 is DFQATT and CDR2 is SNEGSKA (reference sequence). CDR3 length: 11 residues. V lost 3 bases and J lost 6, with 7 bases in between. Here the CDR3 reads CSASGKDTQYF. DNA for the CDR3: TGCAGTGCTAGCGGGAAGGATACGCAGTATTTT.

This clonotype was found a few times. The CDR3 reads CASSLGDSLTYEQYF. Written as DNA, the CDR3 is TGCGCCAGCAGCTTGGGGGACTCCTTAACCTACGAGCAGTACTTC. The chain couples TRBV5-1 to TRBJ2-7, with D possibly matching TRBD2 (6 bases). Germline-derived CDR1 and CDR2 are SGHRS and YFSETQ. CDR3 length: 15 amino acids. The ends were cut back, 0 bases at V and 2 bases at J, with 12 bases in the middle.

This clonotype was observed a handful of times. This chain links TRBV28 with TRBJ2-7; D is unresolved. Per germline, CDR1 MDHEN and CDR2 SYDVKM. V dropped 2 bases and J dropped 7 bases, with 9 bases sitting between them. CDR3 length: 12 amino acids. The CDR3 sequence is CASSLDGHEQYF. The CDR3 nucleotides are TGTGCCAGCAGTTTAGATGGGCATGAGCAGTACTTC. The complete variable domain, with remaining parts taken from reference TRBV28 and TRBJ2-7, reads DVKVTQSSRYLVKRTGEKVFLECVQDMDHENMFWYRQDPGLGLRLIYFSYDVKMKEKGDIPEGYSVSREKKERFSLILESASTNQTSMYLCASSLDGHEQYFGPGTRLTVT.

The chain is built from TRBV11-2 and TRBJ2-1; 7 bases line up with TRBD2. CDR3 size: 15 residues. The germline CDR1 and CDR2 sequences are SGHAT and FQNNGV. V dropped 1 base and J dropped 7; count of bases not matched to a gene: 7. CDR3 DNA sequence: TGTGCCAGCAGCTTAGCAGTTCGGGAGGCAAATGAGCAGTTCTTC. Translated: CASSLAVREANEQFF.

At least ten counts were recorded for this clonotype. The rearrangement links TRBV28 to TRBJ2-1, with TRBD2 as a possible D gene (6 bases). CDR3 length equals 15 residues. V lost 1 base to trimming and J lost 0 bases, with 7 bases between them. Germline CDR1 reads MDHEN; CDR2 reads SYDVKM. DNA of the CDR3: TGTGCCAGCAGTTTATCGGACTACTCCTACAATGAGCAGTTCTTC. It yields the protein CASSLSDYSYNEQFF.

This chain joins TRBV4-3 and TRBJ1-1; TRBD1 aligns across 8 bases. The length of the CDR3 is 19 residues. The V and J ends lost 0 bases and 0 bases, in that order; junction bases with no gene match: 12. CDR1 and CDR2 from the germline V gene are LGHNA and YSLEER. CDR3 DNA: TGCGCCAGCAGCCAAGAAATCCAGGGGGCTTTTGGGATGAACACTGAAGCTTTCTTT. This translates into CASSQEIQGAFGMNTEAFF.

The chain carries TRBV7-2 and TRBJ2-2; weak D call: TRBD2 (5 bases). Germline CDR1 SGHTA, CDR2 FQGNSA. V lost 0 bases and J 0 bases, leaving 8 bases between the germline ends. The CDR3 loop spans 16 amino acids. The CDR3 DNA follows: TGTGCCAGCAGCTTAGCGGACTTAACGAACACCGGGGAGCTGTTTTTT. Its translation is CASSLADLTNTGELFF. Full variable domain (rest looked up from reference TRBV7-2 and TRBJ2-2): GAGVSQSPSNKVTEKGKDVELRCDPISGHTALYWYRQSLGQGLEFLIYFQGNSAPDKSGLPSDRFSAERTGGSVSTLTIQRTQQEDSAVYLCASSLADLTNTGELFFGEGSRLTVL.

J is TRBJ2-1 and V is TRBV4-2; 11 nucleotides align to TRBD2. Trimming took 8 bases from V and 9 from J; bases not matched to a gene: 9. The length of the CDR3 is 14 residues. Per germline, CDR1 LGHNA and CDR2 YNFKEQ. The CDR3 sequence: CASQISGRAPEQFF. In DNA form, the CDR3 reads TGTGCCAGCCAGATTAGCGGGAGGGCCCCTGAGCAGTTCTTC.

This clonotype was observed a handful of times. V is TRBV29-1 and J is TRBJ2-6; the match to TRBD1 covers 8 bases. Germline assignment: CDR1 SQVTM and CDR2 ANQGSEA. This CDR3 is built from 16 residues. V lost 5 bases to trimming and J lost 1 base; unmatched junction nucleotides: 7. The CDR3 DNA follows: TGCAGCGTTCTGGGACAGGTACAATCTGGGGCCAACGTCCTGACTTTC. This sequence encodes CSVLGQVQSGANVLTF.

The V gene is TRBV5-6, the J gene TRBJ1-3; D uncertain. Trimming stripped 4 bases from V and 0 bases from J, with 8 bases between. This CDR3 contains 14 residues. Germline CDR1 and CDR2: SGHDT and YYEEEE. The DNA of the CDR3 is TGTGCCAGCAGCGGAAGGAGCTCTGGAAACACCATATATTTT. Its protein is CASSGRSSGNTIYF.